In this sample, the clone carrying this T cell receptor (beta chain) turned up a few times. Antigen unknown. Germline loops: CDR1 LGHNA, CDR2 YSLEER. This CDR3 is built from 14 residues. Between the trimmed V and J ends, which lost 1 base and 6 bases, there was a span of 13 bases. 5'RACE template switching added a universal primer site and UMIs to TCR cDNA. TCRdb ran MiXCR on the 5' RACE reads and lists one entry per CDR3 protein. The data show hundreds of thousands of distinct CDR3 sequences, with around an eighth seen just once and roughly an eighth held by the top ten. These data are taken from a study of T cells after yellow fever vaccination. General observations from the study: High-abundance clonotypes from the bulk population could contaminate FACS-sorted repertoires. Booster sampling recovered most clones from primary vaccination (roughly 96% CD4, 88% CD8).

This TCR came from a man aged 25-45 years who received the YFV17D yellow fever vaccine. The sequences come from PBMCs, collected on the day of the yellow fever booster vaccination. The chain joins TRBV4-3 to TRBJ2-7; no reliable D call. This chain's CDR3 is CASSQGAERGEQYF. The CDR3 nucleotides are TGCGCCAGCAGCCAAGGGGCAGAGAGAGGCGAGCAGTACTTC.